This TCR beta chain was identified during a study of shared clonotypes between healthy human individuals. Sorted-subset replicate PCR reactions were performed with around 210 ng DNA, corresponding to tens of thousands of T cell genomes. Assay used: immunoSEQ multiplex PCR; TCRdb lists only in-frame clones, some missing. The sample has about 2.1 million clones, under 95% seen once. V shed 6 bases, J shed 7 bases, and the junction held 6 bases outside the gene matches. The CDR3 has 15 residues. Germline-derived CDR1 and CDR2 are MDHEN and SYDVKM. Regarding the study as a whole: It was observed that roughly 4.8% of naive CD4 clonotypes were shared across a handful of donors. Sampling covered nothing but blood. Tissue TCR repertoires likely differ from those found in blood. The authors expected sequencing depth to affect clonotype sharing among donors.

With respect to this clone: What it recognizes is unknown.

CD45RO-negative, CCR7-selected cells formed the naive CD8 fraction, which excluded terminally differentiated effector memory CD45RA+ cells. This clonotype was sampled from a man aged 18 to 30 in good health. Some clones in this sample may be carry-over from other donors' samples. V and J are TRBV28 and TRBJ2-2; 12 bases line up with TRBD1. Sequenced sample: naive CD8+ T cells from PBMCs. The CDR3, as DNA: TGTGCCAGCAGCCGGGGACAGGGGGCGCACGGGGAGCTGTTTTTT. Translation: CASSRGQGAHGELFF.